This is a list of T cell receptor beta chains from one sample in a study of blood T cells in healthy people across ages. In TCRdb, the 5' RACE reads were re-called with MiXCR into one record per CDR3 protein. This repertoire shows approximately 850,000 distinct CDR3 sequences, 58% found once; its top ten account for 20% to 25%. Sequenced input: blood. These receptors were taken from a man aged 25 to 40 in good health. CDR3s include the opening cysteine and the closing phenylalanine or tryptophan. A D gene is named only where the DNA matches it firmly. For some rows the clone size is stated as once, few or many, or as a class when expanded; others skip it.

d_call j_call clone_size v_call cdr3_nt cdr3_aa
. TRBJ2-3 once TRBV7-2 TGTGCCAGCAGCTTAGAAGGTAGTACGCAGTATTTT CASSLEGSTQYF
. TRBJ1-1 . TRBV20-1 TGCAGTGCTAGAGGGGCCAAGCTTCTCACTGAAGCTTTCTTT CSARGAKLLTEAFF
TRBD1 TRBJ2-5 . TRBV7-6 TGTGCCAGCAGCCCCCGGACAGGGTCGAGCCAAGAGACCCAGTACTTC CASSPRTGSSQETQYF
TRBD2 TRBJ2-6 . TRBV7-2 TGTGCCAGCAGCCCCCAGACGAGTCCCGGGACTAGCGGGAGGCTGCAAGGCCTGACTTTC CASSPQTSPGTSGRLQGLTF
. TRBJ2-3 . TRBV21-1 TGTGCCAGCAGCATAAGAGGCGCCGACCCCCATACGCAGTATTTT CASSIRGADPHTQYF
. TRBJ2-3 few TRBV28 TGTGCCAGCAGTTTAATGGGGCTTCGCACAGATACGCAGTATTTT CASSLMGLRTDTQYF
. TRBJ1-6 . TRBV12-5 TGTGCTAGTGCCCTACCGGGCTCCTGGCCACCCCTCCACTTT CASALPGSWPPLHF
. TRBJ2-3 few TRBV29-1 TGCAGCGTTCTACTAGCCGACTCGGTTGGGGGTAGCACAGATACGCAGTATTTT CSVLLADSVGGSTDTQYF
TRBD1 TRBJ1-5 . TRBV12-5 TGTGCTAGTGGTCCAGGGGGTCAGCCCCAGCATTTT CASGPGGQPQHF
TRBD2 TRBJ2-7 . TRBV28 TGTGCCAGCAGTTTAAGTCTAGCGGGGAGCGAGCAGTACTTC CASSLSLAGSEQYF
. TRBJ2-1 . TRBV6-5 TGTGCCAGCAGTTACTCGAACGATCGGGTGGGGAATGAGCAGTTCTTC CASSYSNDRVGNEQFF
. TRBJ2-1 . TRBV4-2 TGTGCCAGCAGCCAAGATTCGGTATCGGATGAGCAGTTCTTC CASSQDSVSDEQFF
. TRBJ2-4 few TRBV21-1 TGTGCCAGCAGCAAAGTTCTCGACTCAGGAGGTAGAAGACTCGGAGCCAAAAACATTCAGTACTTC CASSKVLDSGGRRLGAKNIQYF
. TRBJ2-7 . TRBV5-1 TGCGCCACCCGGCTGGATGGTGGAGAATCGGGCGAGCAGTACTTC CATRLDGGESGEQYF
. TRBJ2-5 few TRBV7-2 TGTGCCAGCAGCTTAGTAGCGTCCCAAGAGACCCAGTACTTC CASSLVASQETQYF
. TRBJ1-2 . TRBV20-1 TGCAGTGCTAGCCCCGAGTGGGGGGGCTACACCTTC CSASPEWGGYTF
. TRBJ2-7 . TRBV12-3/TRBV12-4 TGTGCCAGCAGTACAGGACCTTCACCCTACGAGCAGTACTTC CASSTGPSPYEQYF
TRBD2 TRBJ2-7 . TRBV28 TGTACCAGCAGTTTCCTAGCGGCCATGGTCTCCTACGAGCAGTACTTC CTSSFLAAMVSYEQYF
. TRBJ1-5 many TRBV5-1 TGCGCCAGCAGCTTGGGGCAGGGACATCAGCCCCAGCATTTT CASSLGQGHQPQHF
. TRBJ2-3 few TRBV4-1 TGCGCCAGCAGCCATGGAGCGCAGTATTTT CASSHGAQYF
. TRBJ1-2 . TRBV7-9 TGTGCCAGCAGCTTAGGTTTAGCCTCGCATGGCTACACCTTC CASSLGLASHGYTF
TRBD2 TRBJ2-1 . TRBV6-6 TGTGCCAGCAGTACCTCCTTAGCGGGGGGTTTTAATGAGCAGTTCTTC CASSTSLAGGFNEQFF
TRBD1 TRBJ2-4 . TRBV6-1 TGTGCCAGCAGCCCAGGACAGGGGGCGCGAAACATTCAGTACTTC CASSPGQGARNIQYF
. TRBJ2-5 once TRBV5-1 TGCGCCAGCGGGTCCGAGGGACGGAGGCAAGAGACCCAGTACTTC CASGSEGRRQETQYF
TRBD2 TRBJ2-7 . TRBV7-2 TGTGCCAGCAGCCAAAGACTAGCGGGCTTCTACGAGCAGTACTTC CASSQRLAGFYEQYF
. TRBJ2-6 . TRBV27 TGTGCCAGCAGTTCTCAAGCTTTCAACAGGGTTCCCTCTGGGGCCAACGTCCTGACTTTC CASSSQAFNRVPSGANVLTF
. TRBJ1-2 . TRBV5-1 TGCGCCAGCAGCCCCATGGAGGGGGAAGGCTATGGCTACACCTTC CASSPMEGEGYGYTF
TRBD1 TRBJ2-4 . TRBV20-1 TGCAGCGCTAGGAAAGAGGGGACAGAGGACATTCAGTACTTC CSARKEGTEDIQYF
TRBD2 TRBJ2-5 . TRBV29-1 TGCAGCGTTGCTTTACTAGCGGAGACCCAGTACTTC CSVALLAETQYF
TRBD1 TRBJ2-6 . TRBV5-1 TGCGCCAGCACAACCCGGACAGGGCTTTCTGGGGCCAACGTCCTGACTTTC CASTTRTGLSGANVLTF
. TRBJ2-5 . TRBV12-3/TRBV12-4 TGTGCCAGCTGCCCAATAGGGTCGGAGCCGGGGGAGACCCAGTACTTC CASCPIGSEPGETQYF
TRBD1 TRBJ1-2 few TRBV7-9 TGTGCCAGCAGCTTACCGACAGGGGAGGGCTATGGCTACACCTTC CASSLPTGEGYGYTF
. TRBJ2-4 . TRBV7-6 TGTGCCAGCAGTTTACGACCCCCTCCCAAAAACATTCAGTACTTC CASSLRPPPKNIQYF
. TRBJ1-2 . TRBV20-1 TGCAGTGCTAGACTTCTCGGCAGCAGTTATGGCTACACCTTC CSARLLGSSYGYTF
. TRBJ2-1 . TRBV4-3 TGCGCCAGCAGCCAAGAGCTGGGCTTTAGCTCCTACAATGAGCAGTTCTTC CASSQELGFSSYNEQFF
. TRBJ2-5 . TRBV12-3/TRBV12-4 TGTGCCAGCAGTTCGACCCAAGACGGCTACCAAGAAACCCAGTACTTC CASSSTQDGYQETQYF
. TRBJ1-6 . TRBV7-2 TGTGCCAGCAGCCTAAGGTTCTATAATTCACCCCTCCACTTT CASSLRFYNSPLHF
TRBD2 TRBJ2-3 . TRBV7-8 TGTGCCAGCAGCTTTCTTGGACTAGCGGGAAAGAGGACAGATACGCAGTATTTT CASSFLGLAGKRTDTQYF
TRBD1 TRBJ1-1 . TRBV7-2 TGTGCCAGCAGCTTAGAAGGGGGCGGGTTTGAAGCTTTCTTT CASSLEGGGFEAFF
TRBD1 TRBJ2-1 . TRBV11-2 TGTGCCAGCAGCATGACAGGGGGAAAGCAGTTCTTC CASSMTGGKQFF
TRBD2 TRBJ2-7 few TRBV7-2 TGTGCCAGCAGCTCTCGAGCGGGAGGCCCATGGGAGCAGTACTTC CASSSRAGGPWEQYF
. TRBJ2-1 . TRBV4-3 TGCGCCAGCAGCCAAGAATGGTCCGATGGATACAATGAGCAGTTCTTC CASSQEWSDGYNEQFF
TRBD2 TRBJ2-1 . TRBV6-5 TGTGCCAGCAGTTCCGGGGGGGGCTCCTACAATGAGCAGTTCTTC CASSSGGGSYNEQFF
. TRBJ2-7 few TRBV28 TGTGCCAGCAGTTGGGTAGACGAGCAGTACTTC CASSWVDEQYF
. TRBJ2-7 few TRBV27 TGTGCCAGCAGGGGGTGGAGCCTAGGTTACGAGCAGTACTTC CASRGWSLGYEQYF
TRBD2 TRBJ2-1 few TRBV20-1 TGCAGTGCTAGACTAGCGGGAGACTACAATGAGCAGTTCTTC CSARLAGDYNEQFF
. TRBJ1-2 . TRBV4-3 TGCGCCAGCAGCCAAGGGGCATATAACTATGGCTACACCTTC CASSQGAYNYGYTF
. TRBJ2-3 . TRBV7-2 TGTGCCAGCCTCTCTACGGGAGTTGGGTGGGGAAACACAGATACGCAGTATTTT CASLSTGVGWGNTDTQYF
TRBD1 TRBJ1-5 . TRBV12-3/TRBV12-4 TGTGCCAGCAGCTCAACAGACAGGGTAAATCAGCCCCAGCATTTT CASSSTDRVNQPQHF
TRBD2 TRBJ2-1 . TRBV11-3 TGTGCCAGCAGCTTCGATAGCGGGGGGAACAATGAGCAGTTCTTC CASSFDSGGNNEQFF
. TRBJ2-3 . TRBV7-9 TGTGCCAGCAGCTCGGATTCAGATACGCAGTATTTT CASSSDSDTQYF
. TRBJ1-2 . TRBV29-1 TGCAGCGTTGCTGAGCGGGGGCAATTGGATGGCTACACCTTC CSVAERGQLDGYTF
. TRBJ2-7 . TRBV4-1 TGCGTCAGCAGCCAAGCGGCGGAAAGCTCCTACGAGCAGTACTTC CVSSQAAESSYEQYF
TRBD1 TRBJ2-7 . TRBV5-4 TGTGCCAGCAGCTTTCGGGACAGAGTCTACGAGCAGTACTTC CASSFRDRVYEQYF
TRBD2 TRBJ2-7 . TRBV20-1 TGCAGTGCTAGCAGACTAGCGGTATACGAGCAGTACTTC CSASRLAVYEQYF